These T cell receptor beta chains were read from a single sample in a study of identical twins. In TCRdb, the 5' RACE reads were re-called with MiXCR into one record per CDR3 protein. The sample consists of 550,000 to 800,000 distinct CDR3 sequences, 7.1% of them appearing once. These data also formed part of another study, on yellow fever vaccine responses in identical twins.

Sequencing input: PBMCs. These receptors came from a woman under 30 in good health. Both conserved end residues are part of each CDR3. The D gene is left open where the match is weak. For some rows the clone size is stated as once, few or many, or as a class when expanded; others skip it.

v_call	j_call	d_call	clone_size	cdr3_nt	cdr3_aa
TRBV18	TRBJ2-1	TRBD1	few	TGTGCCAGCTCACCTACGGGACAGGGGGCGAATGAGCAGTTCTTC	CASSPTGQGANEQFF
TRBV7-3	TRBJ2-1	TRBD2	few	TGTGCCAGCAGCTTAACTGCGGGAGGGGGAAGGACCTACAATGAGCAGTTCTTC	CASSLTAGGGRTYNEQFF
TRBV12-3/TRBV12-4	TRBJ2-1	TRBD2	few	TGTGCCAGCAGTTTTGCGGGGGGCAATGAGCAGTTCTTC	CASSFAGGNEQFF
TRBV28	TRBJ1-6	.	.	TGTGCCAGCAGTTTAAGGGACTATTCACCCCTCCACTTT	CASSLRDYSPLHF
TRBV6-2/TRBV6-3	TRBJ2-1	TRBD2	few	TGTGCCAGCGGGACTAGCGGGGGAAACAATGAGCAGTTCTTC	CASGTSGGNNEQFF
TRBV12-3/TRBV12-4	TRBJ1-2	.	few	TGTGCCAGCAGTTCGGGAAATTCGAACTATGGCTACACCTTC	CASSSGNSNYGYTF
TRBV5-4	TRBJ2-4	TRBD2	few	TGTGCCAGCAGCTACTATAGCTGGACTAGCGGGACCTCCGGCGCCAAAAACATTCAGTACTTC	CASSYYSWTSGTSGAKNIQYF
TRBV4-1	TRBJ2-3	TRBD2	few	TGCGCCAGCAGCCAAGAGGCTAGCGGGGGGAATCCAGATACGCAGTATTTT	CASSQEASGGNPDTQYF
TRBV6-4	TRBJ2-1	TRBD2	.	TGTGCCAGCAGTGTAGAAGGGACTAGCTCCTACAATGAGCAGTTCTTC	CASSVEGTSSYNEQFF
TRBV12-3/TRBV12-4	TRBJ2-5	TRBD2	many	TGTGCCAGCAGTCCGACCGGGACTAGCAAGACCCAGTACTTC	CASSPTGTSKTQYF
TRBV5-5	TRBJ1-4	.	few	TGTGCCAGCAGCTTAGCCAGGGATCGTGAAAAACTGTTTTTT	CASSLARDREKLFF
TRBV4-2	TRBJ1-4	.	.	TGTGCCAGCAGCCAAGAGGAGGGATTCGCAACTAATGAAAAACTGTTTTTT	CASSQEEGFATNEKLFF
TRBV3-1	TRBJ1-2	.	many	TGTGCCAGCAGCCAAGGGGCCGGCTACACCTTC	CASSQGAGYTF
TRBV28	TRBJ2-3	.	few	TGTGCCAGCAGTTTCAATGAGGGGTATACGCAGTATTTT	CASSFNEGYTQYF
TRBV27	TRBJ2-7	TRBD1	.	TGTACCAGCAGTTTCGTTGGGACAGGGGTTTTAGAGCAGTACTTC	CTSSFVGTGVLEQYF
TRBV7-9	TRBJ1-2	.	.	TGTGCCAGCAGCTTAGCGCAGGGCGGTGGCTACACCTTC	CASSLAQGGGYTF
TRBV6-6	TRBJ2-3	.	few	TGTGCCAGCAGAACAACCACAGATACGCAGTATTTT	CASRTTTDTQYF
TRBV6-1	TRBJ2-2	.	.	TGTGCCAGCAGTAGACCCGGACACCTGGGGACCGGGGAGCTGTTTTTT	CASSRPGHLGTGELFF
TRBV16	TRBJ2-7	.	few	TGTGCCAGCAGCCAATCACAGTACGAGCAGTACTTC	CASSQSQYEQYF
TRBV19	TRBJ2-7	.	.	TGTGCCAGTAGTCCCCCCCACGGGACCTCGGTCGAGCAGTACTTC	CASSPPHGTSVEQYF
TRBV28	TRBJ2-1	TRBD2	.	TGTGCCAGCAGATCCAGCGGGAGGATCTATTACAATGAGCAGTTCTTC	CASRSSGRIYYNEQFF
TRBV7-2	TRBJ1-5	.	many	TGTGCCAGCAGGGAAGGACGGGGACAGCCCCAGCATTTT	CASREGRGQPQHF
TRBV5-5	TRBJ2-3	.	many	TGTGCCAGCAGCTGGGTAGCGCAGGGGTTACGGACAGATACGCAGTATTTT	CASSWVAQGLRTDTQYF
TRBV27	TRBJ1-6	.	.	TGTGCCAGCAGTGAGGCGGAGGGGGGGCCCCTCCACTTT	CASSEAEGGPLHF
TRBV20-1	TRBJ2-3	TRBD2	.	TGCAGTGCTAGAGGCGGGAGGGTGGGAACAGATACGCAGTATTTT	CSARGGRVGTDTQYF
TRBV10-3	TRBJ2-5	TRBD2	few	TGTGCCATCAGCCCGGGACTAGCGGGGGGGCAAGAGACCCAGTACTTC	CAISPGLAGGQETQYF
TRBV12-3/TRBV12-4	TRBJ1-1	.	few	TGTGCCAGCAAACCCGTCATGAACACTGAAGCTTTCTTT	CASKPVMNTEAFF
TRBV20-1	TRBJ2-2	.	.	TGCAGTGCTAGGACAGGCCAAGTGTTCGGGGAGCTGTTTTTT	CSARTGQVFGELFF
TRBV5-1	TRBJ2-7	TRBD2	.	TGCGCCAGCTTGCGTGGACTAGCGGGAGGGGAGACTACCTACGAGCAGTACTTC	CASLRGLAGGETTYEQYF
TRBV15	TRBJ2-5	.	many	TGTGCCACCAGCAGAGATCGACCCGAGAAGGGGCCAGAGACCCAGTACTTC	CATSRDRPEKGPETQYF
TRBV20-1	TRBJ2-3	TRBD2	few	TGCAGTGCTTCAGGAGGGCTAGCGGGGGCCCAAGAACTCACAGATACGCAGTATTTT	CSASGGLAGAQELTDTQYF
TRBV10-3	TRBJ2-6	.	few	TGTGCCATCAGTGAGTCCCAGATCTCTGGGGCCAACGTCCTGACTTTC	CAISESQISGANVLTF
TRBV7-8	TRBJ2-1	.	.	TGTGCCAGCAGCTTAGCGACAGCAACGTACCCTTACAATGAGCAGTTCTTC	CASSLATATYPYNEQFF
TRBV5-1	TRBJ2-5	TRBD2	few	TGCGCCAGCAGCCTGGTAGCTAGCGGGGGGCTGTACCAAGAGACCCAGTACTTC	CASSLVASGGLYQETQYF
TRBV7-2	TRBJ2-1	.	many	TGTGCCAGCAGCTTATATGGGCTCATACTTGGGTCCAATGAGCAGTTCTTC	CASSLYGLILGSNEQFF
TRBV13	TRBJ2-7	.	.	TGTGCCAGCAGCTTAGGTCACGGGGGCGCAACTATGGAGCAGTACTTC	CASSLGHGGATMEQYF
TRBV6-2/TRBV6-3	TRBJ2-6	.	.	TGTGCCAGCAGTGATGCCTCTGGGGCCAACGTCCTGACTTTC	CASSDASGANVLTF
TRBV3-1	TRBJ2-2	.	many	TGTGCCAGCAGCCTTCTAACCGGGGAGCTGTTTTTT	CASSLLTGELFF
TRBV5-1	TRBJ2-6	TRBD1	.	TGCGCCAGCAGCTACAAACCGGGACAGGGGGCCTCTGGGGCCAACGTCCTGACTTTC	CASSYKPGQGASGANVLTF
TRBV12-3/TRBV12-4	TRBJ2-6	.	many	TGTGCCAGCAGTTTACGGGGGTTTGGGGCCAACGTCCTGACTTTC	CASSLRGFGANVLTF
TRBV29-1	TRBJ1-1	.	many	TGCAGCGTTGTACAGAACACTGAAGCTTTCTTT	CSVVQNTEAFF
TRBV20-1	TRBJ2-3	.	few	TGCAGTGCTAGAGATCTCGGCAGGACCACAGATACGCAGTATTTT	CSARDLGRTTDTQYF
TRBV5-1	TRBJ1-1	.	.	TGCGCCAGCAGCTTGGATTGGAGTAGGGGGGCGTTGGGAACTGAAGCTTTCTTT	CASSLDWSRGALGTEAFF
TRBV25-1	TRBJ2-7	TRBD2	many	TGTGCCAGCAGTGTAAAGCGGGAGGCCAACTACGAGCAGTACTTC	CASSVKREANYEQYF
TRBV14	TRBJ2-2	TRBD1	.	TGTGCCAGCAGCCACTCCACAGGGGCCGGGGAGCTGTTTTTT	CASSHSTGAGELFF
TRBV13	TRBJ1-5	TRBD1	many	TGTGCCAGCAGCTCCCGGACAGGGGGCAATCAGCCCCAGCATTTT	CASSSRTGGNQPQHF
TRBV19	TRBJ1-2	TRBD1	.	TGTGCCAGTAGTATTCGGGGCCTCCGGGACAGCCGAAACTATGGCTACACCTTC	CASSIRGLRDSRNYGYTF
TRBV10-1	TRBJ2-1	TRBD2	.	TGCGCCAGCTCCGCCGGACTAGCTTTGGCTGAGCAGTTCTTC	CASSAGLALAEQFF
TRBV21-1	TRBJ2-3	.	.	TGTGCCAGCAGCACCCAACGGGGGACGGGAGGCGGCACAGATACGCAGTATTTT	CASSTQRGTGGGTDTQYF
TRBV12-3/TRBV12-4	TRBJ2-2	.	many	TGTGCCAGCATGAACAATGTGGGTTCGAACACCGGGGAGCTGTTTTTT	CASMNNVGSNTGELFF
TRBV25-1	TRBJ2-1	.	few	TGTGCCAGCAGTGCAGCAGGGGCGAATGAGCAGTTCTTC	CASSAAGANEQFF
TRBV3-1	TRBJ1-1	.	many	TGTGCCAGCAGCCAAGTTTCAAGGACTGAAGCTTTCTTT	CASSQVSRTEAFF
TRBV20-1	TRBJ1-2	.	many	TGCAGTGCCCCCGAGTACACGGACTATGGCTACACCTTC	CSAPEYTDYGYTF